These 29 T cell receptor beta chains were all obtained from the same sample, sequenced in a study of Ad26.COV2.S vaccination and SARS-CoV-2 variants. Treatment reported: about 20 received Ad26.COV2.S at low or high dose, single or two shots; about 5 received placebo; per-sample allocation not given. The samples date from day 63 after the first vaccine or placebo injection. The method was immunoSEQ multiplex PCR; TCRdb's version includes in-frame clones alone and lacks a portion of them. The profile covers 300,000 to 350,000 clones, with 86% appearing a single time and 1.5% to 2% taken by the ten largest. The sample was peripheral blood, taken in a trial of Ad26.COV2.S vaccine versus placebo. The receptors come from a person aged 18-60 years who received the Ad26.COV2.S COVID-19 vaccine or a placebo.

The rearrangement uses TRBV6-5 and TRBJ2-7; TRBD2 matches 8 bases. This CDR3 comprises 13 residues. Germline assignment: CDR1 MNHEY and CDR2 SVGAGI. The DNA of the CDR3 is TGTGCTTGGGGAGCGGGGGCAGGCTACGAGCAGTACTTC. It is translated as CAWGAGAGYEQYF.

This chain connects TRBV30 to TRBJ2-1, with a possible D match to TRBD2 (5 bases). The CDR3 runs 18 residues. The germline V and J ends were trimmed by 0 bases and 4 bases, with 22 bases remaining between them. Germline V gene data show CDR1 as GTSNPN and CDR2 as SVGIG (reference sequence). The CDR3, as DNA: TGTGCCTGGAGTGTACCACTCGAGCGGCCGCCTTGGTACAATGAGCAGTTCTTC. Amino acid sequence: CAWSVPLERPPWYNEQFF.

This chain joins TRBV5-1 and TRBJ1-6; weak D call: TRBD1 (6 bases). V dropped 4 bases and J dropped 7 bases, with 12 bases sitting between them. The V gene's germline CDR1 is SGHRS and CDR2 YFSETQ. CDR3 size: 14 residues. The CDR3 region is CASSLGTSNSPLHF. The CDR3, as DNA: TGCGCCAGCAGCCTAGGGACAAGCAATTCACCCCTCCACTTT.

This clone was seen a single time. The V gene is TRBV5-1, the J gene TRBJ1-5; possibly TRBD1 for D (5 bases). The CDR3 contains 16 residues. V dropped 1 base and J dropped 2 bases, with 13 bases sitting between them. CDR1 SGHRS and CDR2 YFSETQ come from the germline V gene. CDR3 residues: CASSLLPGIGNQPQHF. Here the CDR3 DNA reads TGCGCCAGCAGCTTGTTACCAGGGATAGGCAATCAGCCCCAGCATTTT.

The chain couples TRBV15 to TRBJ1-2; possible D gene TRBD1, 5 bases. CDR1 LNHNV and CDR2 YYDKDF come from the germline V gene (reference sequence). V dropped 0 bases and J dropped 4 bases, with 12 bases sitting between them. The CDR3 contains 15 residues. The CDR3 nucleotides read TGTGCCACCAGCAGAGACCCCGGGACTCTCTATGGCTACACCTTC. Its protein product is CATSRDPGTLYGYTF.

The chain has TRBV4-3 and TRBJ2-3, with a tentative D call TRBD1 (5 bases). CDR1 and CDR2 (germline): LGHNA, YSLEER. The ends were cut back, 0 bases at V and 0 bases at J, with 16 bases in the middle. The CDR3 spans 18 residues. The CDR3 coding sequence is TGCGCCAGCAGCCAAGATCTGGTCCAGGGCCTTAGCACAGATACGCAGTATTTT. Protein product: CASSQDLVQGLSTDTQYF.

This clone was seen more than once but under ten times. This chain links TRBV6-2 or TRBV6-3 with TRBJ1-5; TRBD1 agrees at 7 bases. CDR1 is MNHEY and CDR2 is SVGEGT in the germline V gene. This CDR3 comprises 15 residues. V trimming: 5 bases; J trimming: 6 bases; junction bases outside the gene matches: 10. This chain's CDR3 is CASSAQGEPSQPQHF. CDR3 sequence (DNA): TGTGCCAGCAGTGCGCAGGGGGAGCCCTCTCAGCCCCAGCATTTT.

This clone was observed once. This chain links TRBV19 with TRBJ1-1, with D tentatively TRBD1 (6 bases). The length of the CDR3 is 15 residues. The V and J ends lost 3 bases and 1 base respectively, with 12 bases between them. Germline V lookup: CDR1 LNHDA, CDR2 SQIVND (reference sequence). DNA of the CDR3: TGTGCCAGTAGTATTGTGGGGGCCAAGAACACTGAAGCTTTCTTT. Translated: CASSIVGAKNTEAFF.

The V gene is TRBV6-5, the J gene TRBJ1-2, with 9 bases lining up with TRBD1. Per the germline V gene, CDR1 is MNHEY and CDR2 is SVGAGI. This CDR3 is 15 amino acids long. The V gene end was trimmed by 2 bases and the J gene end by 4 bases; junction bases not matched to a gene: 5. CDR3 protein: CASSYRQGGFYGYTF. The CDR3 DNA reads as TGTGCCAGCAGTTACCGACAGGGGGGTTTCTATGGCTACACCTTC.

This clone has only one observation. This chain's CDR3 is CASSWSVAGGETQYF. The CDR3 coding sequence is TGCGCCAGCAGCTGGTCAGTAGCGGGAGGAGAGACCCAGTACTTC. The rearrangement links TRBV4-3 to TRBJ2-5, with 10 positions matching TRBD2. V was clipped by 5 bases and J by 4 bases; unmatched bases: 7. This CDR3 is 15 amino acids long. The germline V gene encodes CDR1 LGHNA and CDR2 YSLEER.

This chain connects TRBV9 to TRBJ1-1, with unresolved D. This CDR3 has 13 residues. With 4 bases removed from V and 0 bases from J, the gap between germline ends came to 7 bases. Looked up from germline, CDR1 is SGDLS and CDR2 is YYNGEE. The DNA of the CDR3 is TGTGCCAGCAGCCCCCAGTTGAACACTGAAGCTTTCTTT. Translated, it gives CASSPQLNTEAFF.

The rearrangement uses TRBV10-3 and TRBJ2-7; D is undetermined. CDR1 ENHRY and CDR2 SYGVKD come from the germline V gene. V was trimmed by 2 bases and J by 6 bases, leaving 8 bases between them. The CDR3 length is 12 residues. DNA of the CDR3: TGTGCCATCAGTGAGGGCCTGGGCGAGCAGTACTTC. Translating gives CAISEGLGEQYF.

The CDR3: CASSGQIANTGELFF. The CDR3 region has the DNA TGTGCCAGCAGTGGACAGATCGCGAACACCGGGGAGCTGTTTTTT. The chain employs TRBV2 and TRBJ2-2; possibly TRBD1 for D (5 bases). This CDR3 has 15 amino acids. Germline V lookup: CDR1 SNHLY, CDR2 FYNNEI. Trimming pared 4 bases from V and 0 bases from J, leaving 9 bases between.

The rearrangement uses TRBV6-5 and TRBJ2-1, with D unclear. The CDR3 consists of 12 residues. Germline V gene lookup returns CDR1 MNHEY and CDR2 SVGAGI. V was pared by 6 bases and J by 6 bases, with 9 bases between. CDR3 sequence: CASRKRPNEQFF. As DNA, the CDR3 is TGTGCCAGCAGGAAGCGTCCCAATGAGCAGTTCTTC.

The chain links TRBV2 to TRBJ2-7; D is undetermined. The CDR3 is 13 amino acids. The V end lost 7 bases, the J end lost 0 bases, and 10 bases lay between the germline ends. The germline V gene encodes CDR1 SNHLY and CDR2 FYNNEI. The CDR3 protein is CASTDGYSYEQYF. Written as DNA, the CDR3 is TGTGCCAGCACTGACGGCTACTCCTACGAGCAGTACTTC. Based on the CDR3 plus reference TRBV2 and TRBJ2-7, the full variable domain is EPEVTQTPSHQVTQMGQEVILRCVPISNHLYFYWYRQILGQKVEFLVSFYNNEISEKSEIFDDQFSVERPDGSNFTLKIRSTKLEDSAMYFCASTDGYSYEQYFGPGTRLTVT.

V usage is TRBV7-2 and J usage is TRBJ1-1; tentative D call: TRBD1 (6 bases). V shed 5 bases and J shed 3 bases, with 10 bases lying between them. The CDR3 has 13 residues. Germline V gene sequence: CDR1 SGHTA, CDR2 FQGNSA. CDR3 nucleotides: TGTGCCAGCAGCGGACAGCTGTACACTGAAGCTTTCTTT. This encodes CASSGQLYTEAFF.

The chain recombines TRBV5-1 with TRBJ2-7; TRBD1 matches at 7 bases. The CDR3 contains 14 residues. The germline V gene has CDR1 SGHRS and CDR2 YFSETQ. Trimming at V came to 3 bases and at J to 1 base, leaving 4 bases not matched to a gene. The CDR3 region is CASSSRQGSYEQYF. The CDR3 coding sequence is TGCGCCAGCAGCTCGAGACAGGGTTCCTACGAGCAGTACTTC.

This chain uses TRBV11-2 with TRBJ2-6; no reliable D call. Trimming pared 2 bases from V and 2 bases from J, leaving 10 bases between. Looked up from germline, CDR1 is SGHAT and CDR2 is FQNNGV. The CDR3 runs to 16 residues. The CDR3 sequence is CASSLSSPPGANVLTF. CDR3 DNA sequence: TGTGCCAGCAGCTTATCGAGTCCGCCTGGGGCCAACGTCCTGACTTTC. The entire variable domain, with the rest obtained from reference TRBV11-2 and TRBJ2-6, is as follows: EAGVAQSPRYKIIEKRQSVAFWCNPISGHATLYWYQQILGQGPKLLIQFQNNGVVDDSQLPKDRFSAERLKGVDSTLKIQPAKLEDSAVYLCASSLSSPPGANVLTFGAGSRLTVL.

The V and J genes are TRBV6-1 and TRBJ1-1, with D unresolved. Germline assignment: CDR1 MNHNS and CDR2 SASEGT. The CDR3 spans 15 residues. Between the trimmed V and J ends, which lost 1 base and 0 bases, there was a span of 9 bases. CDR3 DNA: TGTGCCAGCAGTGAAGGCCGTGGCTTGAACACTGAAGCTTTCTTT. Residues: CASSEGRGLNTEAFF.

This chain links TRBV7-8 with TRBJ1-2; D is unclear. The CDR3 sequence is 13 residues long. The germline V gene has CDR1 SGHVS and CDR2 FQNEAQ. V was clipped by 5 bases and J by 9 bases, with 16 bases between them. CDR3 sequence: CASSPRAPVRYTF. The CDR3 region has the DNA TGTGCCAGCAGCCCGCGCGCCCCCGTTCGCTACACCTTC.

The V gene is TRBV2, the J gene TRBJ2-7; D not resolved. CDR3 length: 11 amino acids. Germline loops: CDR1 SNHLY, CDR2 FYNNEI. V gave up 5 bases and J gave up 3 bases, with 5 bases separating them. CDR3: CASSYSYEQYF. CDR3 nucleotides: TGTGCCAGCAGTTACAGCTACGAGCAGTACTTC. Looking up the rest from reference TRBV2 and TRBJ2-7 gives the full variable domain: EPEVTQTPSHQVTQMGQEVILRCVPISNHLYFYWYRQILGQKVEFLVSFYNNEISEKSEIFDDQFSVERPDGSNFTLKIRSTKLEDSAMYFCASSYSYEQYFGPGTRLTVT.

The chain combines TRBV5-6 with TRBJ2-7; TRBD1 might be the D (6 bases). V was pared by 4 bases and J by 6 bases, with 11 bases between. Germline-derived CDR1 and CDR2 are SGHDT and YYEEEE. This CDR3 is built from 12 residues. CDR3 loop: CASSVGGFEQYF. DNA for the CDR3: TGTGCCAGCAGCGTAGGGGGTTTCGAGCAGTACTTC.

The chain combines TRBV11-2 with TRBJ2-1; D remains ambiguous. V lost 4 bases, J lost 1 base, and 8 bases lay in between. CDR1 is SGHAT, CDR2 FQNNGV, per germline. The CDR3 has 14 residues. The CDR3 DNA reads TGTGCCAGCAGCTGGGGAAGTTCCTACAATGAGCAGTTCTTC. This translates into CASSWGSSYNEQFF.

This rearrangement joins TRBV9 to TRBJ1-1, with 7 bases lining up with TRBD1. V was clipped by 0 bases and J by 6 bases; unmatched bases: 5. The CDR3 is 14 amino acids. Germline CDR1 is SGDLS and CDR2 is YYNGEE. In nucleotides, the CDR3 is TGTGCCAGCAGCGTAGGAGGAGGGGGCTCTGAAGCTTTCTTT. Amino acids: CASSVGGGGSEAFF.

The chain combines TRBV5-1 with TRBJ2-3; TRBD1 matches 10 bases. V lost 4 bases to trimming and J lost 4 bases; unmatched junction nucleotides: 3. Per the germline V gene, CDR1 is SGHRS and CDR2 is YFSETQ. This CDR3 is 14 amino acids long. In DNA, the CDR3 is TGCGCCAGCAGCAAGGACAGGGGGGCAGATACGCAGTATTTT. It specifies CASSKDRGADTQYF.

The chain employs TRBV3-1 (or the pseudogene TRBV3-2) and TRBJ2-3; TRBD2 aligns across 15 bases. Germline-derived CDR1 and CDR2 are LGHDT and YNNKEL (reference sequence). V gave up 3 bases and J gave up 4 bases; unmatched junction bases: 2. The CDR3 is 16 amino acids. The CDR3 loop is CASSQRTSGGADTQYF. In nucleotides, the CDR3 is TGTGCCAGCAGCCAGAGGACTAGCGGGGGGGCAGATACGCAGTATTTT.

V and J are TRBV11-2 and TRBJ2-2; D gene ambiguous. V shed 2 bases and J shed 7 bases, with 5 bases lying between them. Germline loops: CDR1 SGHAT, CDR2 FQNNGV. The CDR3 is 12 amino acids. For the CDR3, the DNA is TGTGCCAGCAGCTTAATGTACGGGGAGCTGTTTTTT. It is translated as CASSLMYGELFF. Filled out from reference TRBV11-2 and TRBJ2-2, the complete variable domain reads EAGVAQSPRYKIIEKRQSVAFWCNPISGHATLYWYQQILGQGPKLLIQFQNNGVVDDSQLPKDRFSAERLKGVDSTLKIQPAKLEDSAVYLCASSLMYGELFFGEGSRLTVL.

V is TRBV5-1 and J is TRBJ2-3; a possible D gene is TRBD1 (6 bases). The CDR3 sequence is 16 residues long. Trimming removed 4 bases at V and 0 bases at J, with 15 bases between. Germline V lookup: CDR1 SGHRS, CDR2 YFSETQ. Here the CDR3 reads CASSPQGTPSTDTQYF. The DNA of the CDR3 is TGCGCCAGCAGCCCTCAGGGGACACCAAGCACAGATACGCAGTATTTT.

The chain employs TRBV7-8 and TRBJ2-1, with D possibly matching TRBD2 (5 bases). The CDR3 has 14 residues. With 3 bases removed from V and 2 bases from J, the gap between germline ends came to 8 bases. Germline V gene lookup returns CDR1 SGHVS and CDR2 FQNEAQ. This chain's CDR3 is CASSLIGAYNEQFF. In DNA form, the CDR3 reads TGTGCCAGCAGCTTGATCGGGGCCTACAATGAGCAGTTCTTC.